Only one count was recorded for the clone carrying this TCR beta chain. Its cognate antigen is unknown. The record originates from a study of cytomegalovirus exposure and HLA in healthy donors. About the study: Of all 400 or so donors who were genotyped, roughly 81% belonged to the Caucasian-associated ancestry cluster. Overall study results and limits: Among TCR sequences, most were rare, though some public TCRs appeared in many donors. Productive status was seen about 87% or about 30% of the time for most TCR beta V segments in an earlier analysis.

V was pared by 0 bases and J by 2 bases, with 10 bases of the junction left unmatched. The CDR3 runs 17 residues. Germline-derived CDR1 and CDR2 are SGDLS and YYNGEE. Primers included in the PCR were 60 Vbeta and 13 Jbeta primers. Using immunoSEQ multiplex PCR, the repertoire was profiled, and TCRdb retains in-frame clones only, with some absent. Seen here are 130,000 to 150,000 clones, 65% to 80% observed once, and the top ten hold under 1.5%. The chain recombines TRBV9 with TRBJ1-2; 7 bases agree with TRBD1. Sample: PBMCs. This receptor was taken from a male donor in good health and CMV-seropositive. The CDR3 bases are TGTGCCAGCAGCGTAGGGACAGGTCCAACCAAAAACTATGGCTACACCTTC. Protein sequence: CASSVGTGPTKNYGYTF.